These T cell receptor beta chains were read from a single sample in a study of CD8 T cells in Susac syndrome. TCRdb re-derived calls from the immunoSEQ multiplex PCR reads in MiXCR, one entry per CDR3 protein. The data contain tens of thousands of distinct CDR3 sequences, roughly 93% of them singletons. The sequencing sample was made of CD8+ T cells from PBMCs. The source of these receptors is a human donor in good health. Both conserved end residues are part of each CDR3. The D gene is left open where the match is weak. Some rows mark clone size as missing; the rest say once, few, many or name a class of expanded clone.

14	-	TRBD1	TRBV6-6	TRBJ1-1	CASSYYRGHTEAFF	TGTGCCAGCAGTTACTACAGGGGGCACACTGAAGCTTTCTTT
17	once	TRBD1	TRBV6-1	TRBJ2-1	CASSEGVSAGGRNEQFF	TGTGCCAGCAGCGAGGGAGTGTCGGCAGGGGGCAGGAATGAGCAGTTCTTC
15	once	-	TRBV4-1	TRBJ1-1	CASSQETLTVPEAFF	TGCGCCAGCAGCCAAGAAACCCTCACTGTTCCTGAAGCTTTCTTT
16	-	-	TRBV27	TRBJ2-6	CASSAGGSPGANVLTF	TGTGCCAGCAGTGCAGGGGGGTCCCCTGGGGCCAACGTCCTGACTTTC
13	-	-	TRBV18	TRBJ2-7	CASSPGQLYEQYF	TGTGCCAGCTCACCGGGACAACTTTACGAGCAGTACTTC
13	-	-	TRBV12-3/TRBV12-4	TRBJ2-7	CASSFIRGNEQYF	TGTGCCAGCAGTTTTATTCGGGGCAACGAGCAGTACTTC
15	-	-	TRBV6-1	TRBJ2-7	CASSEAHGWIYEQYF	TGTGCCAGCAGTGAAGCGCACGGATGGATCTACGAGCAGTACTTC
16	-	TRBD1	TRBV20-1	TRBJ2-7	CSARSLWGQTSYEQYF	TGCAGTGCTAGAAGCTTATGGGGACAGACTTCCTACGAGCAGTACTTC
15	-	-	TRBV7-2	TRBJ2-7	CASSLDLAAFYEQYF	TGTGCCAGCAGCTTAGACTTGGCAGCCTTCTACGAGCAGTACTTC
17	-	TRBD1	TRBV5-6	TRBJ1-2	CASSTRFRDSLNYGYTF	TGTGCCAGCAGCACCCGCTTCCGGGACAGCTTGAACTATGGCTACACCTTC
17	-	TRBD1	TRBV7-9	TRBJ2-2	CASTTGQGAPRAGELFF	TGTGCCAGCACTACAGGACAGGGGGCCCCTCGCGCCGGGGAGCTGTTTTTT
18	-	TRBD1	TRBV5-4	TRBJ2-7	CASSPGPGTGVPSYEQYF	TGTGCCAGCAGCCCGGGTCCCGGGACAGGGGTTCCCTCCTACGAGCAGTACTTC
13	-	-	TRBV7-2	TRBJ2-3	CASSLARTDTQYF	TGTGCCAGCAGCTTAGCCCGCACAGATACGCAGTATTTT
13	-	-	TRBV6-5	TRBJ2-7	CASSYSAVSEQYF	TGTGCCAGCAGTTACTCTGCTGTTTCCGAGCAGTACTTC
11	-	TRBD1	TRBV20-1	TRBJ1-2	CSDQGAYGYTF	TGCAGTGATCAGGGGGCCTATGGCTACACCTTC
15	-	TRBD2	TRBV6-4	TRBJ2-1	CASSDSIAGGNEQFF	TGTGCCAGCAGTGACTCTATAGCGGGGGGCAATGAGCAGTTCTTC
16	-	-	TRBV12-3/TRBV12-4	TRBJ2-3	CASSSRSAPGADTQYF	TGTGCCAGCAGTTCCCGGTCGGCCCCCGGGGCCGATACGCAGTATTTT
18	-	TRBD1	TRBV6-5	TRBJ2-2	CASSYLFRTGANTGELFF	TGTGCCAGCAGTTACTTATTTCGGACAGGCGCGAACACCGGGGAGCTGTTTTTT
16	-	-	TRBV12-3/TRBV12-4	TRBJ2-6	CASSPSGLGGANVLTF	TGTGCCAGCAGTCCCTCGGGTTTAGGGGGGGCCAACGTCCTGACTTTC
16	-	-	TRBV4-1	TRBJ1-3	CASSHVRGGAGNTIYF	TGCGCCAGCAGCCATGTCCGGGGAGGCGCTGGAAACACCATATATTTT
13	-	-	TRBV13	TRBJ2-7	CASSLSIVDEQYF	TGTGCCAGCAGCTTATCAATAGTCGACGAGCAGTACTTC
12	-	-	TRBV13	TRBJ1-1	CASSLGRGEAFF	TGTGCCAGCAGCTTAGGTCGCGGTGAAGCTTTCTTT
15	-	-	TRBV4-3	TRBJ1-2	CASSQAMVTVYGYTF	TGCGCCAGCAGCCAAGCCATGGTTACAGTCTATGGCTACACCTTC
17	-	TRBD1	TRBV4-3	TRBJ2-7	CASSQDLRPGGGYEQYF	TGCGCCAGCAGCCAAGATTTACGGCCAGGGGGCGGGTACGAGCAGTACTTC
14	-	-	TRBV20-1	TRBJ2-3	CSVRGGPGTDTQYF	TGCAGTGTCCGAGGGGGGCCTGGTACAGATACGCAGTATTTT
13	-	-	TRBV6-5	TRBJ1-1	CASSYSEVTEAFF	TGTGCCAGCAGTTACTCCGAGGTTACTGAAGCTTTCTTT
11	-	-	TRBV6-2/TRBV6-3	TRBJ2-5	CASSLGGTQYF	TGTGCCAGCAGCCTCGGGGGGACCCAGTACTTC
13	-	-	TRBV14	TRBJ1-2	CASSQVGVHGYTF	TGTGCCAGCAGCCAAGTAGGGGTTCATGGCTACACCTTC
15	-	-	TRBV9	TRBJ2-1	CASSTSGTAYNEQFF	TGTGCCAGCAGCACTTCCGGGACTGCCTACAATGAGCAGTTCTTC
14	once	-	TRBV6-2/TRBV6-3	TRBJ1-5	CASSFTGRDQPQHF	TGTGCCAGCAGTTTCACAGGAAGAGACCAGCCCCAGCATTTT
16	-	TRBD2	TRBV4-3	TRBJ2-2	CASSPREGADTGELFF	TGCGCCAGCAGCCCCAGGGAGGGTGCCGACACCGGGGAGCTGTTTTTT
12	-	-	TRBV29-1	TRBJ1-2	CSVEWGANGYTF	TGCAGCGTTGAGTGGGGGGCGAATGGCTACACCTTC
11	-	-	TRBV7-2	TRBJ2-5	CASRLTGTPYF	TGTGCCAGCAGATTAACCGGGACCCCGTACTTC
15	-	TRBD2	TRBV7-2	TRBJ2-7	CASSSQGLAGYEQYF	TGTGCCAGCAGCTCCCAAGGACTAGCGGGATACGAGCAGTACTTC
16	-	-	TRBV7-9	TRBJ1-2	CASSPPGAPIDYGYTF	TGTGCCAGCAGCCCTCCAGGAGCACCAATCGACTATGGCTACACCTTC